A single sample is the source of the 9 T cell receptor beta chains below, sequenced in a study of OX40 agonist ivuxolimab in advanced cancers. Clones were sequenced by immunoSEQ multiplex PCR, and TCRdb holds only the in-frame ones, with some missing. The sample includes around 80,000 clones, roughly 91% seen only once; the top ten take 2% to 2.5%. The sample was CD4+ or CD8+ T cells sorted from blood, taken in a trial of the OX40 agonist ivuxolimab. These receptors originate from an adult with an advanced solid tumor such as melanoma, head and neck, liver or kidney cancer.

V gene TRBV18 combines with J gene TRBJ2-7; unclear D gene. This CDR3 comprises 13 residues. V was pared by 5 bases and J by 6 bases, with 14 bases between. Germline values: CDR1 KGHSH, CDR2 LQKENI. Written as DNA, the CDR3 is TGTGCCAGCTCAATAGACGTCTTGGGCGAGCAGTACTTC. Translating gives CASSIDVLGEQYF.

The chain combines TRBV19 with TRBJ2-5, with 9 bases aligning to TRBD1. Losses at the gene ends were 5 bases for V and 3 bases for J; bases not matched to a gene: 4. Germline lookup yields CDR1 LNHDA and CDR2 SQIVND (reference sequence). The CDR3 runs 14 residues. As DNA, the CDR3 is TGTGCCAGTAGTTCCGACAGGGGGAAAGAGACCCAGTACTTC. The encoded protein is CASSSDRGKETQYF.

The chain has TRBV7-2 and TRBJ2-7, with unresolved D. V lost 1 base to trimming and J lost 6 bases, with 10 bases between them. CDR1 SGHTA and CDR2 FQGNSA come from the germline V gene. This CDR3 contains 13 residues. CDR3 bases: TGTGCCAGCAGCTTAGAGGGCCCCTTCGAGCAGTACTTC. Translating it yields CASSLEGPFEQYF.

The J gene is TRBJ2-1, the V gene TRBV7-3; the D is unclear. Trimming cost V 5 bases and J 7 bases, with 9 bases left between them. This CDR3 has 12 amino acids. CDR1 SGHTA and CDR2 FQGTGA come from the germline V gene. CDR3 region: CASSGSGNEQFF. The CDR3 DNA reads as TGTGCCAGCAGCGGATCTGGAAATGAGCAGTTCTTC.

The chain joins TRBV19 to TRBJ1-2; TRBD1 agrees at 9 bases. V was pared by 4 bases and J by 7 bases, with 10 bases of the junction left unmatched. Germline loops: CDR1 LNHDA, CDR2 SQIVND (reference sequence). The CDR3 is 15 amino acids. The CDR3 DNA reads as TGTGCCAGTAGTACCCAACAGGGGGCGCCGGCTGGCTACACCTTC. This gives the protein CASSTQQGAPAGYTF.

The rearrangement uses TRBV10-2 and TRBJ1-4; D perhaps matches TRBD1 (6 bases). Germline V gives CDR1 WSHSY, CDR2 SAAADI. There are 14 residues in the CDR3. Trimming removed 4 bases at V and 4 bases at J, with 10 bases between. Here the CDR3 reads CASSGDTSNEKLFF. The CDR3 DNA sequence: TGCGCCAGCAGTGGGGACACCAGTAATGAAAAACTGTTTTTT.

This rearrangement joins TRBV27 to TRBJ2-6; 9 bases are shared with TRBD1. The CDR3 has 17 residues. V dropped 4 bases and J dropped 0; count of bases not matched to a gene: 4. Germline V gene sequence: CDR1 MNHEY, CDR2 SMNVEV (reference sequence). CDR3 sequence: CASSWGQGPSGANVLTF. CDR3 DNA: TGTGCCAGCAGTTGGGGACAGGGCCCCTCTGGGGCCAACGTCCTGACTTTC.

The chain's CDR3 is CASRREGGGERNEQFF. CDR3 DNA sequence: TGTGCCAGCAGGAGAGAGGGGGGCGGGGAACGCAATGAGCAGTTCTTC. The chain uses TRBV7-2 and TRBJ2-1; D tentatively fits TRBD1 or TRBD2 (6 bases each). Germline CDR1 is SGHTA and CDR2 is FQGNSA. There are 16 residues in the CDR3. Trimming shortened V by 6 bases and J by 6 bases, and 21 bases separated the two germline ends.

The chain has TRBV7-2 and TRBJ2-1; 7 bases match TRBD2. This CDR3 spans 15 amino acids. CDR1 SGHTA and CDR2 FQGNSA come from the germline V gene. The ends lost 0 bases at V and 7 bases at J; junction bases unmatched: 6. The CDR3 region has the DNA TGTGCCAGCAGCTTAGCAAGCGGGATCAGGAATGAGCAGTTCTTC. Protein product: CASSLASGIRNEQFF. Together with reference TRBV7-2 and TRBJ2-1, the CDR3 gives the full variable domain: GAGVSQSPSNKVTEKGKDVELRCDPISGHTALYWYRQSLGQGLEFLIYFQGNSAPDKSGLPSDRFSAERTGGSVSTLTIQRTQQEDSAVYLCASSLASGIRNEQFFGPGTRLTVL.